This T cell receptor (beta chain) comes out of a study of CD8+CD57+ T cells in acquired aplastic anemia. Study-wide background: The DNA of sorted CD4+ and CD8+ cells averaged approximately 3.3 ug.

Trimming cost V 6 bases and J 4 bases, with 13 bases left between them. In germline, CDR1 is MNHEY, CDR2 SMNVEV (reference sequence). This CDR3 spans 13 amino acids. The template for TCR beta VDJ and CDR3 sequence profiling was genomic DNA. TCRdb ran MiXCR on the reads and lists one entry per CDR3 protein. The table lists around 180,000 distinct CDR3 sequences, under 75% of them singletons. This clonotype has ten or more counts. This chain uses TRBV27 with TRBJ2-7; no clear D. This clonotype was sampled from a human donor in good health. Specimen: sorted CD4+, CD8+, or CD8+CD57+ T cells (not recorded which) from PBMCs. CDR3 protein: CASSISPGYEQYF. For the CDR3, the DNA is TGTGCCAGCAGCATTTCGCCCGGATACGAGCAGTACTTC.